This TCR beta chain was recorded in a study of shared clonotypes between healthy human individuals. V lost 2 bases, J lost 5 bases, and 12 bases lay in between. The CDR3 contains 14 residues. Germline V gene lookup returns CDR1 SEHNR and CDR2 FQNEAQ (reference sequence). CD8 cells classed as naive were CD45RO-negative and positively selected for CCR7, excluding terminally differentiated effector memory CD45RA+ cells. Findings of the study overall: Among donors, the sharing of clonotypes was expected to be influenced by sequencing depth.

In the case of this clone: Its antigen remains unidentified.

Each subset's genomic DNA was split evenly across several immunoSEQ plates. Clones were read by immunoSEQ multiplex PCR, and TCRdb kept only the in-frame ones, dropping some. Of about 2.1 million clones in the sample, 90% to 95% were seen once. This clonotype was obtained from a man aged 18 to 29 in good health. Some clones in this sample may be carry-over from other donors' samples. This sequence joins TRBV7-9 and TRBJ1-1; tentative D call: TRBD1 (5 bases). Source material: naive CD8+ T cells from PBMCs. The CDR3 here is CASSLTQGRTEAFF. CDR3 bases: TGTGCCAGCAGCTTAACCCAGGGCCGTACTGAAGCTTTCTTT.